A single sample is the source of the 21 T cell receptor beta chains below, sequenced in a study of blood T cell repertoires in COVID-19. Sequencing was performed with immunoSEQ multiplex PCR; in TCRdb, only in-frame clones are kept and a portion is missing. The repertoire has 70,000 to 100,000 clones, about 91% of them found once; the top ten carry 7.5% to 10%. The source material was peripheral blood. These receptors all stem from an older woman with acute or convalescent COVID-19.

V is TRBV27 and J is TRBJ2-7, with TRBD1 matching over 8 bases. V lost 6 bases to trimming and J lost 7 bases; unmatched junction nucleotides: 8. There are 13 residues in the CDR3. Germline V gene sequence: CDR1 MNHEY, CDR2 SMNVEV (reference sequence). The CDR3, as DNA: TGTGCCAGCAGATTCCAGGGGGCGCGGGAGCAGTACTTC. As protein: CASRFQGAREQYF.

V gene TRBV29-1 combines with J gene TRBJ2-1, with 9 bases fitting TRBD2. The V segment lost 6 bases and the J segment 7 bases; nucleotides outside the gene matches: 10. The CDR3 length is 14 residues. The germline gives CDR1 SQVTM, CDR2 ANQGSEA. CDR3 nucleotides: TGCAGCGTCCGCAGTAGCGGGAGAGTTAATGAGCAGTTCTTC. This translates into CSVRSSGRVNEQFF.

This sequence joins TRBV27 and TRBJ2-7; no firm D call. CDR3 length equals 14 residues. Germline V lookup: CDR1 MNHEY, CDR2 SMNVEV (reference sequence). V lost 6 bases and J lost 1, with 13 bases in between. For the CDR3, the DNA is TGTGCCAGCAGCGTTAGCCTCGGTTCCTACGAGCAGTACTTC. It yields the protein CASSVSLGSYEQYF.

V usage is TRBV6-5 and J usage is TRBJ2-1, with D possibly being TRBD2 (5 bases). The CDR3 contains 13 residues. The V gene's germline CDR1 is MNHEY and CDR2 SVGAGI. Trimming left V 7 bases short and J 7 bases short, with 14 bases between. The CDR3: CASKIGDRNEQFF. CDR3 nucleotides: TGTGCCAGCAAGATCGGGGATAGGAATGAGCAGTTCTTC.

The chain couples TRBV3-1 (or the pseudogene TRBV3-2) to TRBJ1-3, with 7 bases matching TRBD1. Losses at the gene ends were 4 bases for V and 0 bases for J; bases not matched to a gene: 6. The CDR3 runs 16 residues. Germline lookup yields CDR1 LGHDT and CDR2 YNNKEL (reference sequence). The CDR3 region is CASSLRDSRSGNTIYF. The CDR3 region has the DNA TGTGCCAGCAGCCTCCGGGACAGCCGCTCTGGAAACACCATATATTTT.

V and J are TRBV13 and TRBJ1-2; D gene ambiguous. Germline V gene lookup returns CDR1 PRHDT and CDR2 FYEKMQ (reference sequence). The CDR3 loop spans 13 amino acids. V dropped 4 bases and J dropped 6 bases, with 12 bases sitting between them. For the CDR3, the DNA is TGTGCCAGCAGCTCCGGGAGCTCCAATGGCTACACCTTC. It encodes CASSSGSSNGYTF.

The chain has TRBV27 and TRBJ1-5; 10 bases are shared with TRBD1. CDR1 is MNHEY and CDR2 is SMNVEV in the germline V gene (reference sequence). CDR3 length: 14 residues. The trim removed 2 bases at V and 6 bases at J, leaving 1 base unmatched. Here the CDR3 reads CASSLGQGVQPQHF. The CDR3, as DNA: TGTGCCAGCAGTTTAGGACAGGGGGTTCAGCCCCAGCATTTT.

This clone was recorded once. The V gene is TRBV2, the J gene TRBJ2-3; 8 nucleotides match TRBD1. Per the germline V gene, CDR1 is SNHLY and CDR2 is FYNNEI. Trimming removed 6 bases from V and 2 bases from J; junction bases left unmatched: 7. CDR3 size: 15 residues. This chain's CDR3 is CASRGPGQVTDTQYF. The CDR3, as DNA: TGTGCCAGCAGGGGACCGGGACAGGTCACAGATACGCAGTATTTT.

The table lists this clone with many counts. V gene TRBV5-4 combines with J gene TRBJ1-2; D is undetermined. In germline, CDR1 is SGHNT, CDR2 YYREEE (reference sequence). The CDR3 is made up of 15 amino acids. Trimming shortened V by 3 bases and J by 3 bases, and 15 bases separated the two germline ends. The CDR3 loop is CASSSSDGFYYGYTF. For the CDR3, the DNA is TGTGCCAGCAGCTCGAGCGACGGATTCTACTATGGCTACACCTTC.

The sample holds one count of this clone. The chain couples TRBV3-1 (or the pseudogene TRBV3-2) to TRBJ1-5; D ambiguous. The CDR3 runs 13 residues. The ends were cut back, 1 base at V and 6 bases at J, with 7 bases in the middle. In germline, CDR1 is LGHDT, CDR2 YNNKEL (reference sequence). CDR3: CASSQVPGQPQHF. CDR3 nucleotides: TGTGCCAGCAGCCAAGTCCCCGGTCAGCCCCAGCATTTT.

This chain connects TRBV5-8 to TRBJ2-5; 8 bases match TRBD1. CDR1 SGHTS and CDR2 YDEGEE come from the germline V gene. V shed 4 bases, J shed 5 bases, and the junction held 7 bases outside the gene matches. CDR3 length: 14 amino acids. For the CDR3, the DNA is TGTGCCAGCAGCACCGGACAGGGCTGGGAGACCCAGTACTTC. This gives the protein CASSTGQGWETQYF.

The chain combines TRBV14 with TRBJ2-7, with TRBD2 matching 8 bases. The trim removed 4 bases at V and 5 bases at J, leaving 13 bases unmatched. CDR1 and CDR2 from the germline V gene are SGHDN and FVKESK. The CDR3 runs 16 residues. The CDR3 bases are TGTGCCAGCAGCCGAAAGGGACTAGTGTCCTTCAACGAGCAGTACTTC. It specifies CASSRKGLVSFNEQYF.

The chain employs TRBV4-1 and TRBJ1-5, with TRBD1 matching 10 bases. This CDR3 comprises 16 residues. V trimming: 3 bases; J trimming: 4 bases; junction bases outside the gene matches: 6. Germline CDR1 MGHRA, CDR2 YSYEKL. CDR3 residues: CASSHGGTGVNQPQHF. DNA for the CDR3: TGCGCCAGCAGCCACGGGGGGACAGGGGTGAATCAGCCCCAGCATTTT.

The CDR3 sequence: CASSLAVGEYNEQFF. Here the CDR3 DNA reads TGCGCCAGCAGCTTGGCGGTGGGAGAATACAATGAGCAGTTCTTC. The chain combines TRBV5-1 with TRBJ2-1; tentatively, D is TRBD2 (5 bases). Germline assignment: CDR1 SGHRS and CDR2 YFSETQ. The CDR3 sequence is 15 residues long. Trimming took off 0 bases at V and 4 bases at J, with 11 bases between the two ends.

This clone was detected only once. This chain links TRBV5-1 with TRBJ1-6; 10 bases agree with TRBD1. The V gene's germline CDR1 is SGHRS and CDR2 YFSETQ. V was clipped by 4 bases and J by 6 bases; unmatched bases: 4. The CDR3 spans 15 residues. In DNA, the CDR3 is TGCGCCAGCAGCGCCGGGACAGGGGCTAATTCACCCCTCCACTTT. This gives the protein CASSAGTGANSPLHF.

V is TRBV14 and J is TRBJ1-6, with D possibly TRBD1 on 6 matching bases. The V end was cut by 1 base, the J end by 0 bases, with 22 bases between. The CDR3 covers 21 residues. Germline V gives CDR1 SGHDN, CDR2 FVKESK. The CDR3 DNA is TGTGCCAGCAGCCAAGCTTGGGACACAGAGGGAACATTCTCCTATAATTCACCCCTCCACTTT. It specifies CASSQAWDTEGTFSYNSPLHF.

The CDR3 nucleotides read TGTGCCAGTAGTATAGTACTTGGCCAGGGGGTAAAGCAGTACTTC. Protein product: CASSIVLGQGVKQYF. The chain combines TRBV19 with TRBJ2-7; TRBD1 aligns across 7 bases. The CDR3 spans 15 residues. V gave up 1 base and J gave up 8 bases; unmatched junction bases: 11. CDR1 and CDR2 (germline): LNHDA, SQIVND (reference sequence).

The chain combines TRBV19 with TRBJ2-1; 11 positions agree with TRBD1. The CDR3 covers 20 residues. V dropped 3 bases and J dropped 7; count of bases not matched to a gene: 20. Germline values: CDR1 LNHDA, CDR2 SQIVND (reference sequence). CDR3 sequence: CASSIQVHLLPGQGENEQFF. CDR3 sequence (DNA): TGTGCCAGTAGTATCCAGGTCCATCTTCTGCCGGGACAGGGGGAGAATGAGCAGTTCTTC.

The chain employs TRBV2 and TRBJ2-5; 7 bases align to TRBD2. The CDR3 is made up of 14 amino acids. V shed 6 bases and J 3 bases; nucleotides not matched to a gene: 7. CDR1 and CDR2 (germline): SNHLY, FYNNEI. The CDR3 DNA follows: TGTGCCAGCAGGTTGAGACTAGCAAAAGAGACCCAGTACTTC. This translates into CASRLRLAKETQYF.

The chain recombines TRBV4-1 with TRBJ1-4; D not certain. Deletions cut 0 bases from V and 3 bases from J, with 5 bases between. Germline CDR1 and CDR2: MGHRA and YSYEKL. The CDR3 spans 14 residues. The CDR3 loop reads CASSQDRANEKLFF. CDR3 DNA sequence: TGCGCCAGCAGCCAAGATCGGGCTAATGAAAAACTGTTTTTT.

This clone showed up just once. The chain links TRBV27 to TRBJ2-7, with D perhaps matching TRBD1 (6 bases). The V end was cut by 5 bases, the J end by 3 bases, with 17 bases between. The CDR3 loop spans 15 amino acids. Germline V lookup: CDR1 MNHEY, CDR2 SMNVEV (reference sequence). CDR3 nucleotides: TGTGCCAGCAGTCCAGGGGCCGGGACAAACTACGAGCAGTACTTC. This translates into CASSPGAGTNYEQYF.